Shown below are 21 T cell receptor beta chains from a single sample sequenced in a study of tumor-infiltrating lymphocytes in primary liver carcinoma. The authors made TCR beta cDNA from approximately 500 ng total RNA with a constant-region primer. TCR beta libraries came from three nested multiplex PCR rounds using slightly modified ARM-PCR. Two initial PCR rounds of about 11 cycles each paired TRBV1-TRBV30 forward primers with a C-beta reverse primer. TCRdb processed the multiplex PCR reads anew with MiXCR; each CDR3 protein has one entry. The table records 85,000 to 100,000 distinct CDR3 sequences, approximately 72% of them present only once. It was from roughly 20-30 mg of unsorted bulk tissue that RNA and DNA were co-extracted. The sample taken for sequencing was tumor-adjacent normal liver tissue. These receptors came from a man aged 40-50 years with primary liver carcinoma and hepatitis B virus infection.

The sample holds one count of this clonotype. The chain links TRBV11-2 to TRBJ2-3; a possible D gene is TRBD2 (5 bases). V lost 2 bases to trimming and J lost 0 bases, with 12 bases between them. The length of the CDR3 is 16 residues. Germline-derived CDR1 and CDR2 are SGHAT and FQNNGV. For the CDR3, the DNA is TGTGCCAGCAGCTTACGACTACTCCTTAGCACAGATACGCAGTATTTT. It codes for CASSLRLLLSTDTQYF.

At least ten counts were recorded for this clonotype. This CDR3 reads CASRREDTEAFF. The CDR3 region has the DNA TGTGCCAGCAGGAGGGAGGACACTGAAGCTTTCTTT. The V and J genes are TRBV6-6 and TRBJ1-1; D gene unclear. V lost 6 bases and J 3 bases, leaving 8 bases between the germline ends. The germline gives CDR1 MNHNY, CDR2 SVGAGI (reference sequence). This CDR3 is 12 amino acids long.

This clonotype showed up just a few times. The CDR3 is CSASRAGETQYF. CDR3 DNA: TGCAGTGCCTCAAGGGCGGGAGAGACCCAGTACTTC. The chain couples TRBV20-1 to TRBJ2-5, with a weak D call TRBD2 (5 bases). V dropped 6 bases and J dropped 4 bases, with 12 bases sitting between them. The CDR3 spans 12 residues. CDR1 and CDR2 from the germline V gene are DFQATT and SNEGSKA (reference sequence).

Details on this clonotype: A read error may be the cause here, since a much bigger clone is one base away. The J gene is TRBJ2-7, the V gene TRBV14; D possibly uses TRBD1 or TRBD2 (5 bases each). The CDR3 runs to 14 residues. Looked up from germline, CDR1 is SGHDN and CDR2 is FVKESK. V was pared by 4 bases and J by 3 bases, with 13 bases between. The CDR3 bases are TGTGCCAGCAGCCGAGAGGGGCTAAACTACGAGCAGTACTTC. Translating it yields CASSREGLNYEQYF.

A note on this clonotype: Since a much larger clone is just one base distant, this may be a read error. The genes are TRBV7-9 and TRBJ2-3; 11 bases are shared with TRBD1. The CDR3 is 15 residues long. Germline CDR1 reads SEHNR; CDR2 reads FQNEAQ (reference sequence). For the CDR3, the DNA is TGTGCCGGCAGCCCCCGGGACAGGGGGAAAGATACGCAGTATTTT. Protein product: CAGSPRDRGKDTQYF.

This chain connects TRBV11-2 to TRBJ1-1, with D perhaps TRBD1 (5 bases). Per the germline V gene, CDR1 is SGHAT and CDR2 is FQNNGV. Trimming removed 7 bases at V and 7 bases at J, with 16 bases between. The length of the CDR3 is 13 residues. Here the CDR3 DNA reads TGTGCCAGCAACCCCTGGCAGGGAATTGAAGCTTTCTTT. It is translated as CASNPWQGIEAFF.

On this clonotype itself: The junction differs from germline at one of its ends, possibly a read error. The V and J genes are TRBV29-1 and TRBJ2-7; D possibly uses TRBD1 or TRBD2 (5 bases each). Per germline, CDR1 SQVTM and CDR2 ANQGSEA. This CDR3 is 14 amino acids long. CDR3 sequence reads: CDVGGSLSSYEQYF. In DNA form, the CDR3 reads TGTGACGTTGGGGGATCCCTTTCGAGCTACGAGCAGTACTTC.

A note on this clonotype: Being one base from a much bigger clone, this may be a read error. This chain connects TRBV6-6 to TRBJ2-7, with TRBD2 matching over 7 bases. V gave up 10 bases and J gave up 4 bases; unmatched junction bases: 16. Germline loops: CDR1 MNHNY, CDR2 SVGAGI (reference sequence). The CDR3 loop spans 15 amino acids. CDR3 protein: CAIREGLNPIYEQYF. The CDR3 DNA is TGTGCCATCAGGGAGGGACTAAACCCGATTTACGAGCAGTACTTC.

This clonotype was seen once. At one end, the junction sequence differs from germline, possibly due to a read error. The CDR3 sequence: CASSLGGLNTGELLF. The CDR3 DNA sequence: TGTGCCAGCAGCCTAGGGGGCTTGAACACCGGGGAGCTGCTTTTT. The rearrangement uses TRBV11-2 and TRBJ2-2; 7 nucleotides line up with TRBD1. The CDR3 runs 15 residues. Germline CDR1 SGHAT, CDR2 FQNNGV.

The sample holds one count of this clonotype. Lacking the conserved final phenylalanine or tryptophan, this CDR3 likely reflects a read error. J is TRBJ1-2 and V is TRBV14, with TRBD1 matching 7 bases. This CDR3 contains 17 residues. Germline assignment: CDR1 SGHDN and CDR2 FVKESK. In DNA form, the CDR3 reads TGTGTCAGCAGCCAAGCGGGGGCCCTGGGACAGTTCTATGGCTACACCTTA. This codes for CVSSQAGALGQFYGYTL.

This clonotype has at least ten counts. The rearrangement links TRBV6-5 to TRBJ1-1; D not certain. The germline V gene has CDR1 MNHEY and CDR2 SVGAGI. This CDR3 comprises 15 residues. Trimming left V 0 bases short and J 5 bases short, with 13 bases between. CDR3: CASSYSMGSLTEAFF. The CDR3 region has the DNA TGTGCCAGCAGTTACTCGATGGGGAGCCTGACTGAAGCTTTCTTT.

About this clonotype: It is likely a read error, because the conserved phenylalanine at the end of the CDR3 is missing. Because the CDR3's place on the DNA is in doubt, the DNA is left out and the CDR3 is given as listed by TCRdb. The chain joins TRBV4-1 to TRBJ2-6. The CDR3 length equals 16 residues, ends included. Germline assignment: CDR1 MGHRA and CDR2 YSYEKL. Here the CDR3 reads CASSRSQQRGANVQTI.

This clonotype was observed a few times. The junction departs from the called germline gene at one end, perhaps through a read error. J is TRBJ2-3 and V is TRBV29-1; TRBD1 aligns across 9 bases. CDR3 length equals 14 residues. CDR1 is SQVTM, CDR2 ANQGSEA, per germline. The CDR3 DNA is TGCAGCGTTGATCCGGGACAGGGTACAGATACGCGGTATTTT. Residues: CSVDPGQGTDTRYF.

By share, this clonotype counts as medium-sized. The J gene is TRBJ2-3, the V gene TRBV11-2; D gene unclear. Germline CDR1 and CDR2: SGHAT and FQNNGV. Deletions cut 3 bases from V and 2 bases from J, with 9 bases between. The CDR3 has 14 residues. The CDR3 sequence: CASSFVGNTDTQYF. The CDR3 DNA follows: TGTGCCAGCAGCTTCGTAGGTAACACAGATACGCAGTATTTT.

About this clonotype itself: A read error may explain this, as a much larger clone is one base away. CDR3 in amino acids: CAISESGTGLYDYVQYF. Written as DNA, the CDR3 is TGTGCCATCAGTGAGTCAGGTACGGGACTCTACGACTACGTGCAGTACTTC. The gene calls are TRBV10-3 and TRBJ2-7; weak D call: TRBD2 (6 bases). The CDR3 runs 17 residues. Per the germline V gene, CDR1 is ENHRY and CDR2 is SYGVKD.

This clonotype showed up many times. This sequence joins TRBV6-1 and TRBJ2-7, with D uncertain. This CDR3 has 13 residues. Trimming removed 7 bases from V and 0 bases from J, with 10 bases in between. Germline CDR1 reads MNHNS; CDR2 reads SASEGT. The CDR3 is CASTNRGSYEQYF. DNA for the CDR3: TGTGCCAGCACGAACAGAGGCTCCTACGAGCAGTACTTC.

Sample share makes this clonotype medium-sized (0.01 to 0.1%). The chain recombines TRBV11-2 with TRBJ2-5, with unresolved D. V dropped 2 bases and J dropped 2 bases, with 6 bases sitting between them. The CDR3 consists of 13 residues. Germline V lookup: CDR1 SGHAT, CDR2 FQNNGV. CDR3 bases: TGTGCCAGCAGCTTAACAGTGCAAGAGACCCAGTACTTC. It translates to CASSLTVQETQYF.

Note on this clonotype: One junction end disagrees with the germline gene, perhaps due to a read error. The CDR3 here is CDSSRLGQREETQYF. The CDR3 DNA follows: TGTGACAGCAGCCGACTAGGACAGCGGGAGGAGACCCAGTACTTC. J is TRBJ2-5 and V is TRBV7-9, with TRBD2 matching over 8 bases. CDR3 size: 15 residues. Germline lookup yields CDR1 SEHNR and CDR2 FQNEAQ (reference sequence). The full variable domain, with the rest looked up from reference TRBV7-9 and TRBJ2-5, is DTGVSQNPRHKITKRGQNVTFRCDPISEHNRLYWYRQTLGQGPEFLTYFQNEAQLEKSRLLSDRFSAERPKGSFSTLEIQRTEQGDSAMYLCDSSRLGQREETQYFGPGTRLLVL.

Points on this clonotype: A much larger clone differs by one base, so this may be a read error. The CDR3 region has the DNA TGTGTCAGCAGCCCGGACAGCAGCACAGATACGCAGTATTTT. This encodes CVSSPDSSTDTQYF. The chain links TRBV7-8 to TRBJ2-3, with a tentative D call TRBD1 (6 bases). Germline V gene sequence: CDR1 SGHVS, CDR2 FQNEAQ. The CDR3 has 14 amino acids.

To note about this clonotype: The final CDR3 position lacks the conserved phenylalanine or tryptophan, pointing to a likely read error. The J gene is TRBJ1-1, the V gene TRBV11-2; TRBD1 matches at 8 bases. Looked up from germline, CDR1 is SGHAT and CDR2 is FQNNGV. The CDR3 has 17 amino acids. CDR3 residues: CASSLDPWGQVDTEAFV. In nucleotides, the CDR3 is TGTGCCAGTAGCTTAGATCCTTGGGGACAGGTGGACACTGAAGCTTTCGTT.

To note about this clonotype: Germline and junction disagree at one end, which may indicate a read error. This chain links TRBV11-2 with TRBJ2-3, with D unclear. Per germline, CDR1 SGHAT and CDR2 FQNNGV. CDR3 size: 14 residues. For the CDR3, the DNA is TGTGTCAGCAGCTTAGAAAGAGGCACTGATACGCAATATTTT. The encoded protein is CVSSLERGTDTQYF.